This T cell receptor (beta chain) came from a study of T cells in Graves' hyperthyroidism and ophthalmopathy. Study context: Staff took peripheral blood when the initial diagnosis was made, before any treatment began.

Clinical symptoms, serum thyroxine, TRAb, thyroid ultrasound and orbital computed tomography established diagnosis. TCR beta CDR3 region amplification was performed from RNA transcripts. The HTBI set primed first-round TCR CDR3 RT-PCR. Each CDR3 protein is one row after TCRdb ran MiXCR on the multiplex PCR reads. In the table there are about 380,000 distinct CDR3 sequences, roughly 12% of which are singletons. This clonotype turned up a few times. The CDR3 sequence is 15 residues long. V lost 5 bases, J lost 1 base, and 5 bases stayed unmatched. Per germline, CDR1 LGHDT and CDR2 YNNKEL (reference sequence).

The sequence came from a man aged 25 to 40 with Graves' hyperthyroidism that later progressed to Graves' ophthalmopathy. This rearrangement joins TRBV3-1 to TRBJ2-7; 10 nucleotides agree with TRBD1. Sequenced: blood. As DNA, the CDR3 is TGTGCCAGCAGCGGGTCGGGACAGGGGTCCTACGAGCAGTACTTC. Protein product: CASSGSGQGSYEQYF.